This T cell receptor beta chain stems from a study of blood T cell repertoires in COVID-19. On the study more broadly: The United States, Italy and Spain were the sources of the acute and convalescent COVID-19 samples. Nucleic acid was either cDNA or gDNA, and it came from T cells, B-cell-depleted T cells, or PBMCs.

The germline CDR1 and CDR2 sequences are SGHRS and YFSETQ. The CDR3 spans 14 residues. The V and J ends lost 4 bases and 5 bases respectively, with 15 bases between them. Original analysis: Amplifying reference gene primers gave estimates of nucleated cell counts. Some clones are missing from TCRdb's copy, which holds only in-frame ones; the method was immunoSEQ multiplex PCR. That table supplies the V and J calls and clone size; D and trimming were determined from the DNA. The top ten hold more than 10% of the sample, which has about 300,000 clones, 85% to 90% seen once. This clone was counted a single time.

Sequenced: peripheral blood. This clonotype originated in a human donor in a cohort sampled during active COVID-19. The rearrangement links TRBV5-1 to TRBJ1-2; no firm D call. The DNA for the CDR3 is TGCGCCAGCAGCCTGGACGCGCACCGATATGGCTACACCTTC. Amino acid sequence: CASSLDAHRYGYTF. Based on the CDR3 plus reference TRBV5-1 and TRBJ1-2, the full variable domain is KAGVTQTPRYLIKTRGQQVTLSCSPISGHRSVSWYQQTPGQGLQFLFEYFSETQRNKGNFPGRFSGRQFSNSRSEMNVSTLELGDSALYLCASSLDAHRYGYTFGSGTRLTVV.